The sequence of this T cell receptor (beta chain) was determined in a study of untreated major depressive disorder. The data were produced by immunoSEQ multiplex PCR, yet TCRdb's version contains in-frame clones alone and is incomplete. The table records more than 20,000 clones, just under 95% of them present only once. V was shortened by 3 bases and J by 2 bases, with 14 bases between the two germline ends. This CDR3 region has 15 residues. Germline lookup yields CDR1 SGDLS and CDR2 YYNGEE. This clone was detected once. The receptor was derived from a man aged 30 to 45 in good health. The sequenced material came from CD4+ T cells from PBMCs. The rearrangement joins TRBV9 to TRBJ1-2, with D tentatively TRBD1 (6 bases). CDR3 sequence (DNA): TGTGCCAGCAGCGCCAGGGGTTCTGCAAACTATGGCTACACCTTC. Translation gives CASSARGSANYGYTF.